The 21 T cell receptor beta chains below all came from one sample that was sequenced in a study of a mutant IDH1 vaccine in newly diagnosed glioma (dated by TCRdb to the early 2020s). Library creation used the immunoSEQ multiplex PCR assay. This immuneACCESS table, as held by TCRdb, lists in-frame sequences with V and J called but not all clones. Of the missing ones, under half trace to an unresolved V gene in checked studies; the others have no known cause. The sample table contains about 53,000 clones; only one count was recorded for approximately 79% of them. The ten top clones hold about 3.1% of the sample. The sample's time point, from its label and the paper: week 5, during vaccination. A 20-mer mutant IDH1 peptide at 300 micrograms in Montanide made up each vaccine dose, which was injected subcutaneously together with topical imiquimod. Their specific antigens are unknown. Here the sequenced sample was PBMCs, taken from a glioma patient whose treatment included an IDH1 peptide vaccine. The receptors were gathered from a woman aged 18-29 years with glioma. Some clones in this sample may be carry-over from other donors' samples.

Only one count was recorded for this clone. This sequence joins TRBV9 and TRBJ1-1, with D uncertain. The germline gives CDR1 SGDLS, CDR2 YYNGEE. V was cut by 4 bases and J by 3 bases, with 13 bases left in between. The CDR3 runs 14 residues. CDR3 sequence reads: CASSPFLRDTEAFF. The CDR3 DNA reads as TGTGCCAGCAGCCCATTCCTTAGGGACACTGAAGCTTTCTTT.

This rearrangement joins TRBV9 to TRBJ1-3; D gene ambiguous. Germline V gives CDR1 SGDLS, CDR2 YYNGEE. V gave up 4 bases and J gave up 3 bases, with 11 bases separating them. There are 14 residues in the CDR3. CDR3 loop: CASSPRDFGNTIYF. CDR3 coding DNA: TGTGCCAGCAGCCCGAGGGATTTTGGAAACACCATATATTTT.

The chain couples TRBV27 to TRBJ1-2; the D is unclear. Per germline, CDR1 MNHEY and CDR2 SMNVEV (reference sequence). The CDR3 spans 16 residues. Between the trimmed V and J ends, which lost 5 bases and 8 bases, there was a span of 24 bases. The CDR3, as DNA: TGTGCCAGCAGTCTCAACCGATCCCCCGGTAGTCAGGGCTACACCTTC. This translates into CASSLNRSPGSQGYTF.

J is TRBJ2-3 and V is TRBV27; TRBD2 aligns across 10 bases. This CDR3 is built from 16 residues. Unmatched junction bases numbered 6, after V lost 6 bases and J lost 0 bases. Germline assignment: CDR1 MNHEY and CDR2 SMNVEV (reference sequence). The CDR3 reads CASRAGTSVSTDTQYF. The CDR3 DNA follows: TGTGCCAGCAGGGCCGGGACTAGCGTTAGCACAGATACGCAGTATTTT.

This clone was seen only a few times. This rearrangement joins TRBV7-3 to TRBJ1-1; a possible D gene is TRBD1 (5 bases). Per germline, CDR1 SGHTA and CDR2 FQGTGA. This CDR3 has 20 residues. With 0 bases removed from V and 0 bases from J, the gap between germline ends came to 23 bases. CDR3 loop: CASSLTSIKGLPGLNTEAFF. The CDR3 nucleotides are TGTGCCAGCAGCTTAACGAGCATCAAGGGACTCCCGGGCTTGAACACTGAAGCTTTCTTT.

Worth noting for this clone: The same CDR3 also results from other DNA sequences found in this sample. The CDR3 nucleotides read TGTGCCAGCAGCGTAGCAGGGCACACTGAAGCTTTCTTT. Amino acid sequence: CASSVAGHTEAFF. The J gene is TRBJ1-1, the V gene TRBV9; D may be TRBD1 (5 bases). The V end lost 0 bases, the J end lost 3 bases, and 6 bases lay between the germline ends. CDR1 and CDR2 (germline): SGDLS, YYNGEE. The CDR3 is 13 amino acids.

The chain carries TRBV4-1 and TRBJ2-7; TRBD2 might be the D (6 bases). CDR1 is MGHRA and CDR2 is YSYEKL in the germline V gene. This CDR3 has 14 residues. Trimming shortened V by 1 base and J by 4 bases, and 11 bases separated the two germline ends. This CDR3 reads CASSQVEGGYEQYF. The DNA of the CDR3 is TGCGCCAGCAGCCAAGTGGAGGGTGGGTACGAGCAGTACTTC.

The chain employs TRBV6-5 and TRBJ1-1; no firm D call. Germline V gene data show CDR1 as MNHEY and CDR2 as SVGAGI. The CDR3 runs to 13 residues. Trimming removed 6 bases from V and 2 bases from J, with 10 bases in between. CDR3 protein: CASSRGKNTEAFF. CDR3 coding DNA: TGTGCCAGCAGCCGCGGGAAAAACACTGAAGCTTTCTTT.

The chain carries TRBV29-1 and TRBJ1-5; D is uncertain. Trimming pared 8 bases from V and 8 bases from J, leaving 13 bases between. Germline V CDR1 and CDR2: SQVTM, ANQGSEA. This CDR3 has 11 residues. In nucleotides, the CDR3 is TGCAGCCCCTGGTTTCAAGAGCCCCAGCATTTT. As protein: CSPWFQEPQHF.

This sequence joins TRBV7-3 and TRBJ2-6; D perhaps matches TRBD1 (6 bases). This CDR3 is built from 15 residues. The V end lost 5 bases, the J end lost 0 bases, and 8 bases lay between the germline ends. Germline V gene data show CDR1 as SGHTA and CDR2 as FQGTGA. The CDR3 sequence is CASSGQISGANVLTF. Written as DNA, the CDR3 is TGTGCCAGCAGCGGACAGATCTCTGGGGCCAACGTCCTGACTTTC.

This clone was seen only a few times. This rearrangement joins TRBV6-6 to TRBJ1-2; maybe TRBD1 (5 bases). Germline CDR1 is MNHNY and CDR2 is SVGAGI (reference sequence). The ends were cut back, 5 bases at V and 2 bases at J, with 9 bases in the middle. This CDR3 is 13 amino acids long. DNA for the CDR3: TGTGCCAGCAGTCCGACAGAAAACTATGGCTACACCTTC. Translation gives CASSPTENYGYTF.

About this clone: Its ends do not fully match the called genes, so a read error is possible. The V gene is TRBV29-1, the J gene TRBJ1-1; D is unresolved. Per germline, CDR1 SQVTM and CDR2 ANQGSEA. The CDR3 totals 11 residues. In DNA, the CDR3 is TGCAGCGTTCCGCGGAACACTGGAGCTTTCTTT. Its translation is CSVPRNTGAFF.

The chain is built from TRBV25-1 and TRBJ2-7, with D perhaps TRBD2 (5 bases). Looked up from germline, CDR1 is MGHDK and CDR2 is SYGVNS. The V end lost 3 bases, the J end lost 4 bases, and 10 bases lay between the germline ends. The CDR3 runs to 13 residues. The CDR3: CASSDSGKYEQYF. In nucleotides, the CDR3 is TGTGCCAGCAGTGATTCCGGGAAGTACGAGCAGTACTTC.

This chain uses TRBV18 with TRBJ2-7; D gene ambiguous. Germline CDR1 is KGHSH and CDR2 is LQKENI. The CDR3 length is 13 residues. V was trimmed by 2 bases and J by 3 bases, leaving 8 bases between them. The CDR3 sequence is CASSPDLYYEQYF. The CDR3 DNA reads TGTGCCAGCTCACCAGACCTTTACTACGAGCAGTACTTC.

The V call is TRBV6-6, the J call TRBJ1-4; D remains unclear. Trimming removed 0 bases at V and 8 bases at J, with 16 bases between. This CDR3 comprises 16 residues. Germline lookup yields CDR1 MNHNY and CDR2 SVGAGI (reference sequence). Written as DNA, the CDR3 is TGTGCCAGCAGTTACTCATCCCCCGCGGGAAGCGAAAAACTGTTTTTT. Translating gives CASSYSSPAGSEKLFF.

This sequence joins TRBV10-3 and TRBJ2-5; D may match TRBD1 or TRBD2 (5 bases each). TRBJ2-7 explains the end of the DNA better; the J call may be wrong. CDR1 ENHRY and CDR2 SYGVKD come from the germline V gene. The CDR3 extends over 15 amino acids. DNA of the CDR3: TGTGCCATCAGTCCGGGGACCTCTGGGGCCTACGAGCAGTACTTC. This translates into CAISPGTSGAYEQYF.

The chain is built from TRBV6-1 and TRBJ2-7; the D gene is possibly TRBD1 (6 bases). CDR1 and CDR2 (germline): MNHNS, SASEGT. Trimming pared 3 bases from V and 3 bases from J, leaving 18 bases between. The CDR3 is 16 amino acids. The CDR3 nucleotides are TGTGCCAGCAGTGAGATTTGGGGGCAGAGAATCTACGAGCAGTACTTC. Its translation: CASSEIWGQRIYEQYF.

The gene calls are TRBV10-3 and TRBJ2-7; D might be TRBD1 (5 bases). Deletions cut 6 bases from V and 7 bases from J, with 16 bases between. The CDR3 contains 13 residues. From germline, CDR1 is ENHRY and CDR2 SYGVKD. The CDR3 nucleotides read TGTGCCATCAGAGCAGGGTTCATGGGTGAGCAGTACTTC. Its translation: CAIRAGFMGEQYF.

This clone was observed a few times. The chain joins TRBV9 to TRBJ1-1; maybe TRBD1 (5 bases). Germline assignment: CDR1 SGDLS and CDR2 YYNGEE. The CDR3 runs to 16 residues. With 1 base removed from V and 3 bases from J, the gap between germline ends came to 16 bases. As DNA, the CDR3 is TGTGCCAGCAGCGTAAGGGGAACTACAGGATACACTGAAGCTTTCTTT. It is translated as CASSVRGTTGYTEAFF.

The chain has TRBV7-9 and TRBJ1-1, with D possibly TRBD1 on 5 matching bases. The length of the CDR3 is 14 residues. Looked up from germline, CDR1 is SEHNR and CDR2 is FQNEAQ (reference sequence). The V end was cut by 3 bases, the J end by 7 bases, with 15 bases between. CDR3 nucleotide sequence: TGTGCCAGCAGCTTTGGGGCCACCGCTAGTGAAGCTTTCTTT. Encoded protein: CASSFGATASEAFF.

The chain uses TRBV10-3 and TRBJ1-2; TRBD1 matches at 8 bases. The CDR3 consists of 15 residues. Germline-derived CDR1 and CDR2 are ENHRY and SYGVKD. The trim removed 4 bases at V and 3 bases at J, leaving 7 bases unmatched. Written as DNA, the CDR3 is TGTGCCATCAGTGGTTTCCAGACAGGGGACTATGGCTACACCTTC. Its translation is CAISGFQTGDYGYTF.